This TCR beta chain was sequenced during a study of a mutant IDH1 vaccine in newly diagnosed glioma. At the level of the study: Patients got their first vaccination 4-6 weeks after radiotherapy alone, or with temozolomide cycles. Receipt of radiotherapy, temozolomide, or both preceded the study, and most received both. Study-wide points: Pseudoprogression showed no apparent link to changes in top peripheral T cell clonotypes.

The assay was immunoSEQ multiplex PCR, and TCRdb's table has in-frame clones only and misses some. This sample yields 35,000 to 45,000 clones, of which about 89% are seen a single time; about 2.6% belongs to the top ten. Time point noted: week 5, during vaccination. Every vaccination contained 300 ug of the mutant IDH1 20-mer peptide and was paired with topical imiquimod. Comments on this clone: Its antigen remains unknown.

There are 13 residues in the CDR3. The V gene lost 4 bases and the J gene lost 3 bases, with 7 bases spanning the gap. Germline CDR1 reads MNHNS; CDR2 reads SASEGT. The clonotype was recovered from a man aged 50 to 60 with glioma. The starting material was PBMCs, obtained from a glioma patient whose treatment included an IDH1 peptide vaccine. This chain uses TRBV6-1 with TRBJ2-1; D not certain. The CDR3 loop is CASSATGYNEQFF. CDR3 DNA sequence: TGTGCCAGCAGTGCGACTGGCTACAATGAGCAGTTCTTC.